This entry describes one T cell receptor (beta chain). In the source study's methods: By means of reference gene primer amplification, nucleated cell counts were estimated. Using immunoSEQ multiplex PCR, the repertoire was profiled, and TCRdb retains in-frame clones only, with some absent. Clone size and V and J calls were adopted from that table, with D and trimming inferred from the DNA. Of approximately 270,000 clones in the sample, just under 85% were seen once. This entry is derived from a study of blood T cell repertoires in COVID-19. At the level of the study: The United States, Italy and Spain were the sources of the acute and convalescent COVID-19 samples. The analysed material was cDNA or gDNA that came from T cells, B-cell-depleted T cells, or PBMCs.

The receptor was isolated from a man aged 80 or over with acute or convalescent COVID-19. Sequenced: peripheral blood.

The CDR3 is CASSYSPVQETQYF. CDR3 bases: TGTGCCAGCAGTTACTCTCCGGTACAAGAGACCCAGTACTTC. The chain couples TRBV6-5 to TRBJ2-5; D is uncertain. V shed 0 bases and J shed 2 bases, with 7 bases lying between them. The CDR3 covers 14 residues. Germline V gene data show CDR1 as MNHEY and CDR2 as SVGAGI.